This T cell receptor (beta chain) was sequenced in a study of CXCR3-negative and CXCR3-positive naive CD8 T cells. About the study: A total of approximately 140 million TRB reads was generated, with about 1.5 +/- 0.3 million per library.

All TRB cDNA libraries came from 5' RACE performed with UMI labels. TCRdb re-called the 5' RACE reads; one entry per CDR3 protein, DNA not given. The sample holds about 130,000 distinct CDR3 sequences. Germline values: CDR1 LNHDA, CDR2 SQIVND (reference sequence). This CDR3 is 15 amino acids long. Study findings and constraints: Higher TRB CDR3 hydrophobicity marked CXCR3-positive naive cells relative to CXCR3-negative naive cells. Sequencing showed both naive subsets with comparably high diversity, and memory CD8+ cells much lower. CXCR3 expression dropped partially after cryopreservation, and most assays relied on fresh PBMCs.

Remarks on this clonotype: Its matching antigen is unknown.

This TCR was recovered from a human donor in good health. Some clones in this sample may be carry-over from other donors' samples. The sequenced sample consisted of naive CXCR3- CD8+ T cells from blood. The subset is: CD45RO-CCR7+CD27+CD95- naive CD8+ T cells lacking CXCR3 (TNR3-). J is TRBJ2-3 and V is TRBV19; TCRdb calls TRBD1, which cannot be checked without DNA. This CDR3 is CASSNRDLGTDTQYF.